The 5 T cell receptor beta chains below all came from one sample that was sequenced in a study of identical twins. Each CDR3 protein is one row after TCRdb ran MiXCR on the 5' RACE reads. The sample lists 1.5 million or so distinct CDR3 sequences, 25% to 35% occurring once. Sequenced input: cord blood. These receptors came from a newborn girl in good health.

This chain uses TRBV7-2 with TRBJ2-1; 8 bases agree with TRBD2. The CDR3 has 16 amino acids. Germline CDR1 is SGHTA and CDR2 is FQGNSA. Trimming took 0 bases from V and 4 from J; bases not matched to a gene: 5. The CDR3 nucleotides are TGTGCCAGCAGCTTAGCGTGGCGGGGGGATTACAATGAGCAGTTCTTC. This sequence encodes CASSLAWRGDYNEQFF.

This clonotype was seen a handful of times. V and J are TRBV7-2 and TRBJ2-7, with 10 positions matching TRBD2. The V gene end was trimmed by 5 bases and the J gene end by 0 bases; junction bases not matched to a gene: 4. The CDR3 is made up of 15 amino acids. Germline V lookup: CDR1 SGHTA, CDR2 FQGNSA. CDR3 loop: CASSKSGRASYEQYF. The CDR3 coding sequence is TGTGCCAGCAGCAAAAGCGGGAGGGCCTCCTACGAGCAGTACTTC.

This chain links TRBV5-1 with TRBJ2-3; no definite D call. CDR1 is SGHRS, CDR2 YFSETQ, per germline. Trimming took 5 bases from V and 0 from J, leaving 10 bases between them. The CDR3 totals 14 residues. CDR3 region: CASRPDESTDTQYF. DNA for the CDR3: TGCGCCAGCAGACCGGACGAGAGCACAGATACGCAGTATTTT.

The chain employs TRBV7-9 and TRBJ1-2; D is undetermined. CDR3 size: 16 residues. Germline lookup yields CDR1 SEHNR and CDR2 FQNEAQ (reference sequence). Trimming shortened V by 2 bases and J by 1 base, and 14 bases separated the two germline ends. This CDR3 is CASSLRSSGLNYGYTF. CDR3 DNA: TGTGCCAGCAGCTTACGATCGAGTGGACTTAACTATGGCTACACCTTC.

This chain uses TRBV27 with TRBJ2-4; a weak D match, TRBD1 (6 bases). The J call may be faulty, since TRBJ2-7 better matches the DNA end. Germline V gene lookup returns CDR1 MNHEY and CDR2 SMNVEV (reference sequence). The CDR3 has 14 amino acids. The CDR3 region has the DNA TGTGCCAGCAGTGGGGGCGCCAAACCCTACGAGCAGTACTTC. Protein product: CASSGGAKPYEQYF.